A selection of T cell receptor beta chains follows, all from one sample in a study of response to subunit inactivated influenza vaccine. TCRdb re-called the RT-PCR reads with MiXCR, one entry per CDR3 protein. Of hundreds of thousands of distinct CDR3 sequences listed, 15% to 17% are singletons. Material: PBMCs from blood, obtained 11 to 12 days after vaccination. The source is a middle-aged man who received an inactivated influenza vaccine. Each CDR3 is given with its conserved first and last residue. The order of the fields is J gene, clone size, D gene, V gene, CDR3 protein, CDR3 DNA. The D gene is left open where the match is weak. Size is stated for part of the rows, as once, few or many counts, or as a class when the clone is expanded.

TRBJ1-5,few,TRBD1,TRBV7-2,CASRPAGTGSQPQHF,TGTGCCAGCAGACCAGCGGGGACAGGGAGTCAGCCCCAGCATTTT
TRBJ2-1,NA,TRBD2,TRBV6-1,CASISGFLAGGPYNEQFF,TGTGCCAGCATAAGTGGGTTCTTAGCGGGGGGGCCCTACAATGAGCAGTTCTTC
TRBJ2-5,many,NA,TRBV28,CASSRRITETQYF,TGTGCCAGCAGCCGCAGGATTACGGAGACCCAGTACTTC
TRBJ1-2,many,TRBD1,TRBV5-6,CASSLGQGGLRTNYGYTF,TGTGCCAGCAGCTTGGGACAGGGGGGCCTTAGGACTAACTATGGCTACACCTTC
TRBJ2-2,NA,NA,TRBV9,CASSATGHSNTGELFF,TGTGCCAGCAGCGCTACGGGACATTCGAACACCGGGGAGCTGTTTTTT
TRBJ2-5,many,NA,TRBV20-1,CSARSGGGETQYF,TGCAGTGCTAGATCGGGTGGGGGGGAGACCCAGTACTTC
TRBJ2-1,NA,TRBD2,TRBV18,CASSPLGLAGDNEQFF,TGTGCCAGCTCACCCTTGGGACTAGCGGGGGACAATGAGCAGTTCTTC
TRBJ2-3,few,TRBD2,TRBV28,CASSDPLAGARGTQYF,TGTGCCAGCAGTGACCCACTAGCGGGAGCGCGAGGTACGCAGTATTTT
TRBJ1-3,NA,NA,TRBV20-1,CSTRTSRNTIYF,TGCAGTACTCGGACAAGTAGAAACACCATATATTTT
TRBJ2-2,NA,NA,TRBV12-3/TRBV12-4,CASSSHSGVGELFF,TGTGCCAGCAGTTCGCATAGTGGCGTGGGGGAGCTGTTTTTT
TRBJ2-5,many,TRBD1,TRBV3-1,CASSQGQGVGETQYF,TGTGCCAGCAGCCAAGGACAGGGAGTGGGAGAGACCCAGTACTTC
TRBJ1-5,few,NA,TRBV12-3/TRBV12-4,CASSSDGSNQPQHF,TGTGCCAGCAGCTCAGACGGTAGCAATCAGCCCCAGCATTTT
TRBJ2-4,few,NA,TRBV30,CAWSSANKNIQYF,TGTGCCTGGAGTAGCGCGAATAAAAACATTCAGTACTTC
TRBJ1-2,few,NA,TRBV7-2,CASRQTDPYGYTF,TGTGCCAGCAGGCAGACAGACCCTTATGGCTACACCTTC
TRBJ2-7,many,NA,TRBV12-3/TRBV12-4,CASSFEGNFYEQYF,TGTGCCAGCAGTTTCGAAGGAAACTTCTACGAGCAGTACTTC
TRBJ2-7,few,NA,TRBV18,CASSPGSWSYEQYF,TGTGCCAGCTCACCTGGATCATGGTCGTACGAGCAGTACTTC